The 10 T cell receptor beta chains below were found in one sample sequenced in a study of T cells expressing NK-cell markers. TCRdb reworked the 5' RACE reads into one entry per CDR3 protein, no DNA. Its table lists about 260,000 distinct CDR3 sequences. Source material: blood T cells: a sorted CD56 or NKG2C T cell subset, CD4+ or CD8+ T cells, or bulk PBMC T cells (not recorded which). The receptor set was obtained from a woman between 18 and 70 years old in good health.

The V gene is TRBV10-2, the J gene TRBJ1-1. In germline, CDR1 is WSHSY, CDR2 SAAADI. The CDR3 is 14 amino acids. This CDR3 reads CASSGRTVSTEAFF.

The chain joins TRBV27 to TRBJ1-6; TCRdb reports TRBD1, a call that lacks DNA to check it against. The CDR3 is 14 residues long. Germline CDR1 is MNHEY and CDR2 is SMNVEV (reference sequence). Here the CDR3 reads CASSFDRLNSPLHF.

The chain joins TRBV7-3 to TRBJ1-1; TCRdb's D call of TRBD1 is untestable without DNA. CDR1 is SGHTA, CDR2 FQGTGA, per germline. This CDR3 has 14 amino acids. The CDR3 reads CASSPGPENTEAFF.

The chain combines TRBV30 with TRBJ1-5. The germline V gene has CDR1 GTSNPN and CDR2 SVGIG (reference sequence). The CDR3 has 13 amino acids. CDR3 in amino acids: CAWSETTNQPQHF.

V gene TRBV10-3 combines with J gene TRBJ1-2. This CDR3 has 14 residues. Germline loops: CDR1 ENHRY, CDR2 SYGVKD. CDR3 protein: CAISAVTPNYGYTF.

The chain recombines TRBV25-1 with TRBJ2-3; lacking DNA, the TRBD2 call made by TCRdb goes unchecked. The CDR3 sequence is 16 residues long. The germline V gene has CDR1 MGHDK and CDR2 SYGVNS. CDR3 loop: CATKPFGRLTTDTQYF.

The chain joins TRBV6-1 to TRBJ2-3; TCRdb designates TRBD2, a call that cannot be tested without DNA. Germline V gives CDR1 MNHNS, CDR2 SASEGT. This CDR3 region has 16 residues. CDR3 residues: CASSVGAGVWTDTQYF.

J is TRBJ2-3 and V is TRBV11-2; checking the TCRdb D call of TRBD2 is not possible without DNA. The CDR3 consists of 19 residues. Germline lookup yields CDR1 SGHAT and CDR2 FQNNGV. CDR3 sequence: CASSLYSTSGRGSADTQYF.

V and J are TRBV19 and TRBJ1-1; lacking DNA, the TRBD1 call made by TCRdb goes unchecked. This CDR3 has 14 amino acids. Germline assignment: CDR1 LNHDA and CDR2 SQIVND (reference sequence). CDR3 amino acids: CASSGRTGRTEAFF.

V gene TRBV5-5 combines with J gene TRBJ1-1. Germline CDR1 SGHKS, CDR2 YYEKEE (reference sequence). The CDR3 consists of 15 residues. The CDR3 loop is CASSPGSGAHTEAFF.